This T cell receptor beta chain emerged from a study of cytomegalovirus exposure and HLA in healthy donors. V was clipped by 4 bases and J by 3 bases; unmatched bases: 6. The germline V gene encodes CDR1 SGHTA and CDR2 FQGNSA. This CDR3 has 14 amino acids. With 60 Vbeta and 13 Jbeta primers, the PCR was carried out. Generated by immunoSEQ multiplex PCR, the TCRdb table keeps only in-frame clones and is missing some. Altogether approximately 130,000 clones are present, 75% to 90% being singletons, with the ten largest covering more than 1.5%. On this clone: Its antigen is undetermined.

Study outcomes and limitations: Previously analyzed data showed that most TCR beta V segments were productive at a frequency of about 87% or about 30%. Diagnosis of cytomegalovirus status made by the classifier reportedly showed high specificity and sensitivity.

Unrecorded immune exposure was likely among donors, who were nominally healthy when sampled. The source material was PBMCs. The V and J genes are TRBV7-2 and TRBJ2-7; TRBD1 matches at 7 bases. This sequence originates from a man aged 40-49 years in good health and CMV-seronegative. CDR3 bases: TGTGCCAGCAGCTCCCGACAGGGTCTCTACGAGCAGTACTTC. Its translation: CASSSRQGLYEQYF.